The source of this TCR beta chain is a study of PD-L1 blockade in urothelial cancer. This clone showed up just once. TCRdb's copy holds only in-frame clones and misses some; the assay was immunoSEQ multiplex PCR. The table has about 95,000 clones, about 90% seen once. This CDR3 region has 12 residues. The germline gives CDR1 SGDLS, CDR2 YYNGEE. V was clipped by 1 base and J by 2 bases, with 2 bases between them. Time point described: pretreatment peripheral blood. The sequence came from a man in his sixties with urothelial cancer. This material consisted of PBMCs, taken around atezolizumab (anti-PD-L1) treatment. This sequence joins TRBV9 and TRBJ2-3; D remains ambiguous. The chain's CDR3 is CASSVYTDTQYF. CDR3 DNA sequence: TGTGCCAGCAGCGTATACACAGATACGCAGTATTTT.